The 23 T cell receptor beta chains reported below all come from one sample, sequenced in a study of blood T cells in healthy people across ages. A sample-barcoded 5' primer and a J-beta primer mix were used in a second PCR of about 7 to 12 cycles. MiXCR, applied by TCRdb to the 5' RACE reads, yields one record per CDR3 protein. The table shows hundreds of thousands of distinct CDR3 sequences, with roughly three fifths occurring only once. The sequencing sample was made of blood. These receptors were taken from a man aged 35-49 years in good health.

In the case of this clonotype: It may be a read error: a sequence one base away is much more abundant. The rearrangement joins TRBV12-3 or TRBV12-4 to TRBJ2-6, with D perhaps given as TRBD1 or TRBD2 (5 bases each). CDR3 length: 16 residues. The CDR3 reads CASSFPRGSGANALTF. The CDR3 DNA reads TGTGCCAGCAGTTTCCCCCGGGGCTCTGGGGCCAACGCCCTGACTTTC.

This clonotype has just a few counts. The CDR3 here is CASSPLAGQIPGEQFF. The CDR3 bases are TGTGCCAGCAGCCCACTAGCGGGGCAAATCCCGGGGGAGCAGTTCTTC. The chain uses TRBV7-2 and TRBJ2-1; 10 nucleotides match TRBD2. Germline lookup yields CDR1 SGHTA and CDR2 FQGNSA. The CDR3 consists of 16 residues. V gave up 5 bases and J gave up 10 bases; unmatched junction bases: 14.

The chain is built from TRBV14 and TRBJ2-7; D call uncertain. Per germline, CDR1 SGHDN and CDR2 FVKESK. Trimming removed 2 bases from V and 2 bases from J, with 7 bases in between. CDR3 length: 13 residues. The CDR3 is CASSQPGAYEQYF. The CDR3 DNA reads TGTGCCAGCAGCCAACCAGGAGCCTACGAGCAGTACTTC. Together with reference TRBV14 and TRBJ2-7, the CDR3 gives the full variable domain: EAGVTQFPSHSVIEKGQTVTLRCDPISGHDNLYWYRRVMGKEIKFLLHFVKESKQDESGMPNNRFLAERTGGTYSTLKVQPAELEDSGVYFCASSQPGAYEQYFGPGTRLTVT.

The chain carries TRBV20-1 and TRBJ1-6, with D unresolved. The CDR3 extends over 12 amino acids. The ends were cut back, 0 bases at V and 9 bases at J, with 6 bases in the middle. Looked up from germline, CDR1 is DFQATT and CDR2 is SNEGSKA (reference sequence). The CDR3, as DNA: TGCAGTGCTAGAGATCCAGCTTCACCCCTCCACTTT. It specifies CSARDPASPLHF.

This clonotype has just a few counts. The chain couples TRBV7-3 to TRBJ2-3, with 10 bases lining up with TRBD1. The CDR3 has 16 residues. Germline assignment: CDR1 SGHTA and CDR2 FQGTGA. Germline trimming cut 5 bases from V and 3 bases from J; bases unmatched to any gene: 8. In nucleotides, the CDR3 is TGTGCCAGCAGCGATCCGGGACAGGGGCGGACAGATACGCAGTATTTT. It is translated as CASSDPGQGRTDTQYF.

The count of this clonotype is one. The J gene is TRBJ2-1, the V gene TRBV6-2 or TRBV6-3; 12 bases match TRBD2. The germline CDR1 and CDR2 sequences are MNHEY and SVGEGT. The CDR3 extends over 17 amino acids. J lost 8 bases, V lost 2 bases, and 10 bases had no gene match. CDR3 protein: CASSYDLAGGLPHEQFF. Written as DNA, the CDR3 is TGTGCCAGCAGTTACGATCTAGCGGGAGGGTTACCCCATGAGCAGTTCTTC.

The V call is TRBV5-1, the J call TRBJ2-2; the D is unclear. V gave up 4 bases and J gave up 0 bases, with 10 bases separating them. This CDR3 has 15 residues. CDR1 and CDR2 from the germline V gene are SGHRS and YFSETQ. The CDR3 coding sequence is TGCGCCAGCAGCGCCACTGCAGCGAACACCGGGGAGCTGTTTTTT. Amino acid sequence: CASSATAANTGELFF.

The chain is built from TRBV12-5 and TRBJ2-7, with 8 nucleotides matching TRBD1. Germline V gene data show CDR1 as LGHNT and CDR2 as FRNRAP. This CDR3 has 14 amino acids. The ends lost 5 bases at V and 2 bases at J; junction bases unmatched: 5. DNA of the CDR3: TGTGCTAGTGGTATCGGACAGGGACCCTACGAGCAGTACTTC. It codes for CASGIGQGPYEQYF.

This clonotype was observed a handful of times. V is TRBV12-3 or TRBV12-4 and J is TRBJ2-3; 8 bases are a match to TRBD2. The CDR3 has 15 residues. Unmatched junction bases numbered 13, after V lost 5 bases and J lost 9 bases. The CDR3, as DNA: TGTGCCAGCAGTCGAGCGGGAGAGGTATGGGAAACGCAGTATTTT. It yields the protein CASSRAGEVWETQYF.

This clonotype has just a few counts. This chain uses TRBV7-2 with TRBJ2-3; 8 positions match TRBD2. V trimming: 1 base; J trimming: 2 bases; junction bases outside the gene matches: 8. The CDR3 loop spans 17 amino acids. Germline CDR1 is SGHTA and CDR2 is FQGNSA. The chain's CDR3 is CASSLGIAGGNTDTQYF. The CDR3 bases are TGTGCCAGCAGCTTAGGGATCGCGGGGGGAAACACAGATACGCAGTATTTT. Looking up the rest from reference TRBV7-2 and TRBJ2-3 gives the full variable domain: GAGVSQSPSNKVTEKGKDVELRCDPISGHTALYWYRQSLGQGLEFLIYFQGNSAPDKSGLPSDRFSAERTGGSVSTLTIQRTQQEDSAVYLCASSLGIAGGNTDTQYFGPGTRLTVL.

The chain joins TRBV10-3 to TRBJ2-1, with 10 nucleotides matching TRBD2. In germline, CDR1 is ENHRY, CDR2 SYGVKD. The CDR3 is 18 amino acids. V was pared by 4 bases and J by 5 bases, with 14 bases of the junction left unmatched. The CDR3 DNA sequence: TGTGCCATCAGTGGCTCTCTAGCGGGAGAACTTAACGACAATGAGCAGTTCTTC. Its translation: CAISGSLAGELNDNEQFF.

The CDR3 here is CASVGQGAGNQPQHF. The CDR3 DNA reads TGTGCCAGCGTTGGACAGGGGGCAGGCAATCAGCCCCAGCATTTT. This sequence joins TRBV6-6 and TRBJ1-5, with 11 bases aligning to TRBD1. Per the germline V gene, CDR1 is MNHNY and CDR2 is SVGAGI (reference sequence). There are 15 residues in the CDR3. The trim removed 8 bases at V and 2 bases at J, leaving 5 bases unmatched.

The CDR3 DNA reads TGCAGCGTTGGTACAGGGTCGTCCTACAATGAGCAGTACTTC. Its translation is CSVGTGSSYNEQYF. The rearrangement links TRBV29-1 to TRBJ2-1; the D gene is possibly TRBD1 (6 bases). Gene TRBJ2-7 matches the end of the DNA better, so the J call may be wrong. Germline V gene sequence: CDR1 SQVTM, CDR2 ANQGSEA. The CDR3 consists of 14 residues.

This clonotype came up a few times. The rearrangement joins TRBV7-2 to TRBJ2-5; 10 bases map to TRBD2. The J call could be wrong; TRBJ2-7 is a better fit for the DNA end. CDR1 and CDR2 (germline): SGHTA, FQGNSA. This CDR3 is built from 16 residues. DNA of the CDR3: TGTGCCAGCAGCAGAGGAGCCCTAGCGGGAGTCGGCGAGCAGTACTTC. The encoded protein is CASSRGALAGVGEQYF.

This clonotype was recorded a few times. In nucleotides, the CDR3 is TGCAGTGCTGTGCGGGGCACAAATCAGCCCCAGCATTTT. It specifies CSAVRGTNQPQHF. The chain recombines TRBV20-1 with TRBJ1-5, with D possibly matching TRBD1 (5 bases). Germline V gives CDR1 DFQATT, CDR2 SNEGSKA (reference sequence). V was clipped by 5 bases and J by 4 bases, with 12 bases between them. The CDR3 is made up of 13 amino acids.

This clonotype occurred a few times. The gene calls are TRBV27 and TRBJ1-6; D gene unclear. From germline, CDR1 is MNHEY and CDR2 SMNVEV (reference sequence). V was trimmed by 3 bases and J by 9 bases, leaving 6 bases between them. CDR3 length: 12 amino acids. CDR3 residues: CASSFVGSPLHF. In DNA form, the CDR3 reads TGTGCCAGCAGTTTCGTTGGTTCACCCCTCCACTTT.

This rearrangement joins TRBV12-3 or TRBV12-4 to TRBJ1-1; maybe TRBD1 (5 bases). The CDR3 consists of 13 residues. V lost 5 bases and J 8 bases, leaving 15 bases between the germline ends. CDR3 in amino acids: CASSPTLGTEAFF. DNA for the CDR3: TGTGCCAGCAGTCCAACCCTGGGGACGGAAGCTTTCTTT.

The chain has TRBV28 and TRBJ1-2; D unresolved. Per germline, CDR1 MDHEN and CDR2 SYDVKM. The CDR3 totals 14 residues. V gave up 3 bases and J gave up 7 bases, with 15 bases separating them. The chain's CDR3 is CASSFASVLSGYTF. CDR3 nucleotide sequence: TGTGCCAGCAGTTTCGCCAGTGTATTGAGTGGCTACACCTTC.

This clonotype was counted between two and nine times. The V gene is TRBV20-1, the J gene TRBJ2-1; 11 bases line up with TRBD2. The ends lost 2 bases at V and 4 bases at J; junction bases unmatched: 4. The CDR3 runs to 15 residues. Germline CDR1 reads DFQATT; CDR2 reads SNEGSKA (reference sequence). CDR3 DNA sequence: TGCAGTGCTAGATCTCTAGCGGGGGGATACAATGAGCAGTTCTTC. Translated, it gives CSARSLAGGYNEQFF.

Of note for this clonotype: The junction departs from germline at one end; a sequencing error may be responsible. The chain recombines TRBV3-1 with TRBJ2-7; tentatively, D is TRBD1 or TRBD2 (5 bases each). The germline gives CDR1 LGHDT, CDR2 YNNKEL (reference sequence). There are 16 residues in the CDR3. CDR3 region: CANSQDHRQTAGDQYF. DNA for the CDR3: TGTGCCAACAGCCAAGATCATAGACAGACGGCTGGGGACCAGTACTTC.

This chain connects TRBV15 to TRBJ1-1, with D possibly being TRBD1 (5 bases). The V and J ends lost 1 base and 1 base respectively, with 10 bases between them. The CDR3 is 15 residues long. Germline V CDR1 and CDR2: LNHNV, YYDKDF (reference sequence). Written as DNA, the CDR3 is TGTGCCACCAGCAGAGCCTCAGGGAAGAACACTGAAGCTTTCTTT. This translates into CATSRASGKNTEAFF. Full variable domain (remainder filled in from reference TRBV15 and TRBJ1-1): DAMVIQNPRYQVTQFGKPVTLSCSQTLNHNVMYWYQQKSSQAPKLLFHYYDKDFNNEADTPDNFQSRRPNTSFCFLDIRSPGLGDTAMYLCATSRASGKNTEAFFGQGTRLTVV.

This rearrangement joins TRBV6-4 to TRBJ2-1; 7 bases map to TRBD2. V shed 2 bases, J shed 8 bases, and the junction held 15 bases outside the gene matches. The CDR3 is 17 residues long. From germline, CDR1 is MRHNA and CDR2 SNTAGT. CDR3 sequence reads: CASSDGGVGGRSYEQFF. The CDR3 region has the DNA TGTGCCAGCAGTGACGGGGGGGTCGGCGGGAGATCATATGAGCAGTTCTTC.

The rearrangement uses TRBV28 and TRBJ1-2; D perhaps matches TRBD1 (5 bases). Germline V gene data show CDR1 as MDHEN and CDR2 as SYDVKM. V dropped 6 bases and J dropped 0 bases, with 8 bases sitting between them. The CDR3 length is 13 residues. The CDR3 spells CASRTEPNYGYTF. For the CDR3, the DNA is TGTGCCAGCAGGACAGAGCCTAACTATGGCTACACCTTC.